This passage covers 27 T cell receptor beta chains from one sample sequenced in a study of T cell repertoires in cytomegalovirus infection. MiXCR, applied by TCRdb to the reads, yields one record per CDR3 protein. Among 200,000 to 300,000 distinct CDR3 sequences, roughly 9.1% were seen once, and the ten largest hold about 15%. Sequences were obtained from PBMCs. Receptors were obtained from a human donor in good health (CMV status not recorded). Some clones in this sample may be carry-over from other donors' samples.

The chain combines TRBV7-9 with TRBJ2-7; no reliable D call. Trimming took 5 bases from V and 3 from J, leaving 8 bases between them. This CDR3 spans 12 amino acids. Germline V gene sequence: CDR1 SEHNR, CDR2 FQNEAQ (reference sequence). CDR3 region: CASSRLLYEQYF. The CDR3 DNA reads as TGTGCCAGCAGCCGCCTTCTCTACGAGCAGTACTTC.

This clonotype was seen repeatedly, ten times or more. V and J are TRBV7-8 and TRBJ2-7, with a tentative D call TRBD1 (6 bases). CDR1 and CDR2 (germline): SGHVS, FQNEAQ. This CDR3 contains 14 residues. Trimming removed 5 bases from V and 3 bases from J, with 14 bases in between. CDR3: CASSQGHESYEQYF. The CDR3 nucleotides read TGTGCCAGCAGCCAGGGACACGAAAGCTACGAGCAGTACTTC. The full variable domain, its missing parts supplied by reference TRBV7-8 and TRBJ2-7, is GAGVSQSPRYKVAKRGQDVALRCDPISGHVSLFWYQQALGQGPEFLTYFQNEAQLDKSGLPSDRFFAERPEGSVSTLKIQRTQQEDSAVYLCASSQGHESYEQYFGPGTRLTVT.

The table lists this clonotype with a few counts. DNA of the CDR3: TGTGCCAGCAGCTTGGGACTAGTACCCACCGGGGAGCTGTTTTTT. Translating gives CASSLGLVPTGELFF. The chain employs TRBV7-2 and TRBJ2-2, with 8 nucleotides matching TRBD2. Germline-derived CDR1 and CDR2 are SGHTA and FQGNSA. This CDR3 region has 15 residues. V was pared by 3 bases and J by 4 bases, with 4 bases of the junction left unmatched.

The table lists this clonotype with many counts. The chain joins TRBV7-2 to TRBJ1-1, with a possible D match to TRBD1 (5 bases). This CDR3 has 15 amino acids. The V and J ends lost 6 bases and 4 bases respectively, with 18 bases between them. Germline V gene lookup returns CDR1 SGHTA and CDR2 FQGNSA. DNA of the CDR3: TGTGCCAGCAGGTTTCAGGGCCCCATGGGCACTGAAGCTTTCTTT. It codes for CASRFQGPMGTEAFF.

This clonotype was detected many times. This CDR3 reads CSARQGTSYEQYF. In DNA form, the CDR3 reads TGCAGTGCTAGACAGGGGACTTCCTACGAGCAGTACTTC. This chain connects TRBV20-1 to TRBJ2-7; D may be TRBD1 or TRBD2 (6 bases each). The V gene lost 2 bases and the J gene lost 1 base, with 9 bases spanning the gap. Germline V gene lookup returns CDR1 DFQATT and CDR2 SNEGSKA (reference sequence). The CDR3 is 13 amino acids.

The genes are TRBV20-1 and TRBJ2-5; D call uncertain. The length of the CDR3 is 17 residues. Deletions cut 3 bases from V and 1 base from J, with 21 bases between. The germline gives CDR1 DFQATT, CDR2 SNEGSKA (reference sequence). The CDR3 protein is CSASFQIPTAPQETQYF. The CDR3 region has the DNA TGCAGTGCTAGTTTCCAAATCCCTACCGCTCCCCAAGAGACCCAGTACTTC.

By frequency in the sample, this clonotype is medium-sized (0.01 to 0.1%). V gene TRBV7-2 combines with J gene TRBJ2-1, with TRBD2 matching over 11 bases. The CDR3 has 16 residues. V shed 6 bases and J 5 bases; nucleotides not matched to a gene: 9. In germline, CDR1 is SGHTA, CDR2 FQGNSA. The CDR3 here is CASRLGPGLADNEQFF. DNA of the CDR3: TGTGCCAGCAGACTGGGCCCGGGACTAGCGGACAATGAGCAGTTCTTC.

This clonotype was seen ten or more times. This sequence joins TRBV7-2 and TRBJ1-5; 8 nucleotides line up with TRBD1. Trimming took 1 base from V and 2 from J; bases not matched to a gene: 13. From germline, CDR1 is SGHTA and CDR2 FQGNSA. This CDR3 is 19 amino acids long. The CDR3 loop reads CASSLVGTGAVGGNQPQHF. As DNA, the CDR3 is TGTGCCAGCAGCTTAGTAGGGACAGGCGCGGTTGGGGGCAATCAGCCCCAGCATTTT.

This clonotype has at least ten counts. This chain links TRBV7-2 with TRBJ1-1; a possible D gene is TRBD1 (6 bases). Trimming shortened V by 4 bases and J by 4 bases, and 13 bases separated the two germline ends. Germline V gives CDR1 SGHTA, CDR2 FQGNSA. This CDR3 region has 14 residues. CDR3 in amino acids: CASSSLNRVTEAFF. The CDR3, as DNA: TGTGCCAGCAGCTCCCTGAACAGGGTCACTGAAGCTTTCTTT.

The rearrangement uses TRBV4-3 and TRBJ1-2; D gene ambiguous. The CDR3 covers 14 residues. Trimming shortened V by 8 bases and J by 3 bases, and 16 bases separated the two germline ends. CDR1 LGHNA and CDR2 YSLEER come from the germline V gene. CDR3 bases: TGCGCCAGCCGATTACTTGGGCCGGACTATGGCTACACCTTC. Amino acid sequence: CASRLLGPDYGYTF.

This clonotype turned up a few times. The chain has TRBV28 and TRBJ1-3, with TRBD1 as a possible D gene (5 bases). The CDR3 loop spans 15 amino acids. CDR1 and CDR2 from the germline V gene are MDHEN and SYDVKM. Trimming removed 6 bases at V and 5 bases at J, with 17 bases between. CDR3 protein: CASSSRQSGRNTIYF. The CDR3, as DNA: TGTGCCAGCAGCTCTAGACAATCAGGGCGAAACACCATATATTTT.

This clonotype has ten or more counts. J is TRBJ2-3 and V is TRBV7-6; 14 bases are shared with TRBD2. The CDR3 is 17 amino acids. Looked up from germline, CDR1 is SGHVS and CDR2 is FNYEAQ. J lost 0 bases, V lost 3 bases, and 2 bases had no gene match. The CDR3 region is CASSFGLAGGSTDTQYF. As DNA, the CDR3 is TGTGCCAGCAGCTTTGGACTAGCGGGAGGTAGCACAGATACGCAGTATTTT.

Only one count was recorded for this clonotype. This may come from a read error, since a much larger clone is one base off. The chain has TRBV20-1 and TRBJ1-5, with D unresolved. Germline V gene lookup returns CDR1 DFQATT and CDR2 SNEGSKA (reference sequence). The CDR3 extends over 16 amino acids. The CDR3, as DNA: TGCAGTGCTAGAGCTGTAACTGCGGGGTTCAATCAGCCCCAGCGTTTT. Translated: CSARAVTAGFNQPQRF.

The chain recombines TRBV20-1 with TRBJ2-7; TRBD2 might be the D (5 bases). Germline CDR1 reads DFQATT; CDR2 reads SNEGSKA (reference sequence). This CDR3 comprises 13 residues. Trimming took 3 bases from V and 5 from J, leaving 14 bases between them. CDR3 bases: TGCAGTGCTAGCCCGGGATTACAAAACGAGCAGTACTTC. This translates into CSASPGLQNEQYF.

This clonotype was counted a few times. The CDR3 reads CASSSVASGGPQDTQYF. For the CDR3, the DNA is TGTGCCAGCAGTTCCGTCGCTAGCGGGGGGCCACAAGATACGCAGTATTTT. V and J are TRBV6-8 and TRBJ2-3; TRBD2 matches 11 bases. This CDR3 is 17 amino acids long. The trim removed 4 bases at V and 5 bases at J, leaving 11 bases unmatched. Germline CDR1 is MNHGY and CDR2 is SAAAGT.

This clonotype appeared many times. This rearrangement joins TRBV19 to TRBJ2-1, with D possibly matching TRBD2 (6 bases). V was cut by 4 bases and J by 5 bases, with 15 bases left in between. Germline V gives CDR1 LNHDA, CDR2 SQIVND (reference sequence). The CDR3 has 15 residues. The CDR3 region is CASSRARLGNNEQFF. CDR3 nucleotide sequence: TGTGCCAGTAGTAGGGCGCGACTAGGGAACAATGAGCAGTTCTTC.

Many counts were recorded for this clonotype. The chain recombines TRBV7-2 with TRBJ2-7, with 8 bases matching TRBD1. Germline CDR1 reads SGHTA; CDR2 reads FQGNSA. The CDR3 has 16 residues. V gave up 5 bases and J gave up 3 bases; unmatched junction bases: 12. CDR3 nucleotide sequence: TGTGCCAGCAGCCGACACGGACAGGGAGTCATCTACGAGCAGTACTTC. Its translation is CASSRHGQGVIYEQYF.

In its sample, this clonotype was seen a few times. The genes are TRBV20-1 and TRBJ2-3; TRBD2 matches 9 bases. Germline-derived CDR1 and CDR2 are DFQATT and SNEGSKA (reference sequence). Trimming took 5 bases from V and 4 from J; bases not matched to a gene: 4. This CDR3 spans 13 amino acids. The CDR3 protein is CSALRTSADTQYF. Written as DNA, the CDR3 is TGCAGTGCTCTGCGGACTAGCGCAGATACGCAGTATTTT.

This clonotype was counted ten times or more. The J gene is TRBJ1-1, the V gene TRBV19; D gene ambiguous. The V end was cut by 1 base, the J end by 7 bases, with 10 bases between. In germline, CDR1 is LNHDA, CDR2 SQIVND (reference sequence). CDR3 length equals 13 residues. The DNA for the CDR3 is TGTGCCAGTAGTATAGCTACAGCCTTTGAAGCTTTCTTT. Protein product: CASSIATAFEAFF.

This clonotype was counted many times. The chain couples TRBV28 to TRBJ2-3; D is unresolved. V lost 7 bases and J 2 bases, leaving 7 bases between the germline ends. The CDR3 is 12 residues long. Germline V gene lookup returns CDR1 MDHEN and CDR2 SYDVKM. In nucleotides, the CDR3 is TGTGCCAGCAAAGTTTCCACAGATACGCAGTATTTT. It yields the protein CASKVSTDTQYF.

This clonotype has a handful of counts. V usage is TRBV6-1 and J usage is TRBJ2-3; D might be TRBD2 (5 bases). Germline assignment: CDR1 MNHNS and CDR2 SASEGT. The CDR3 has 16 residues. Trimming took off 5 bases at V and 1 base at J, with 16 bases between the two ends. The chain's CDR3 is CASSPLGGFGTDTQYF. In DNA form, the CDR3 reads TGTGCCAGCAGTCCTCTGGGCGGGTTCGGCACAGATACGCAGTATTTT.

Comment on this clonotype: The junction shows a germline mismatch at one end, possibly a read error. The CDR3 DNA follows: TGTGCCAGCAGTTCCTCCGACAGGGGAAAGACCCGGTACTTC. Translation: CASSSSDRGKTRYF. V usage is TRBV28 and J usage is TRBJ2-5, with 8 bases identical to TRBD1. Per the germline V gene, CDR1 is MDHEN and CDR2 is SYDVKM. The length of the CDR3 is 14 residues.

Here the CDR3 reads CASSSPRRTYTEAFF. The CDR3 nucleotides read TGTGCCAGCAGTTCCCCAAGGAGGACCTACACTGAAGCTTTCTTT. The rearrangement uses TRBV12-3 or TRBV12-4 and TRBJ1-1, with D unresolved. This CDR3 region has 15 residues. V gave up 4 bases and J gave up 3 bases, with 15 bases separating them.

This clonotype has more than one count but fewer than ten. The genes are TRBV11-2 and TRBJ2-3, with 9 bases fitting TRBD2. CDR1 is SGHAT, CDR2 FQNNGV, per germline. This CDR3 region has 19 residues. J lost 3 bases, V lost 1 base, and 14 bases had no gene match. The CDR3 region is CASSLVRGTSNKNTDTQYF. In DNA, the CDR3 is TGTGCCAGCAGCTTAGTTCGCGGGACTAGCAACAAGAATACAGATACGCAGTATTTT.

This sequence joins TRBV3-1 and TRBJ2-5, with 7 bases lining up with TRBD1. Unmatched junction bases numbered 5, after V lost 5 bases and J lost 2 bases. The CDR3 spans 14 residues. Germline CDR1 LGHDT, CDR2 YNNKEL (reference sequence). CDR3 bases: TGTGCCAGCAGCGAATCGGGACAGCAAGAGACCCAGTACTTC. Translation: CASSESGQQETQYF.

In its sample, this clonotype was seen a few times. The chain combines TRBV12-3 or TRBV12-4 with TRBJ2-3; perhaps D is TRBD1 or TRBD2 (5 bases each). CDR3 size: 13 residues. Between the trimmed V and J ends, which lost 11 bases and 4 bases, there was a span of 16 bases. CDR3 nucleotides: TGTGCCGGGGGTTCATCGTCCGCAGATACGCAGTATTTT. This translates into CAGGSSSADTQYF.

This clonotype has at least ten counts. The chain combines TRBV7-2 with TRBJ1-6, with D unclear. This CDR3 contains 14 residues. Trimming left V 7 bases short and J 10 bases short, with 17 bases between. CDR1 is SGHTA, CDR2 FQGNSA, per germline. The CDR3 DNA sequence: TGTGCCAGCACCAATCTTATGGTGGGGTCACCCCTCCACTTT. This translates into CASTNLMVGSPLHF.